This T cell receptor beta chain was obtained from a study of T cell clonotyping in hematopoietic cell transplantation. Study-wide results and caveats: At the given depth, recipient repertoires were over 95% de novo clonotypes. Graft donor and pretransplant recipient Inverse Simpson Index values predicted broader posttransplant TCR diversity. Pathologically expanded recipient clonotypes increased progressively from day 30 to day 180 as diversity fell.

Profiled with immunoSEQ multiplex PCR; TCRdb holds only in-frame clones, not every one. This repertoire shows 7,200 or so clones, 70% to 90% found once; its top ten account for about 4.8%. Concerning this clone: Its antigen remains unknown.

Sequences were derived from PBMCs, sampled 30 days after allogeneic stem cell transplant. This TCR was sampled from a female patient aged 45-60 years who had an allogeneic stem cell transplant from an unrelated donor, so the T cells may come from the graft donor. Some clones in this sample may be carry-over from other donors' samples.

The CDR3, as DNA: TGTGCCAGCAGCTTAGGGACAGGGGATTTGGGCTACACCTTC. This codes for CASSLGTGDLGYTF. The chain carries TRBV7-9 and TRBJ1-2; 9 positions match TRBD1. Germline CDR1 SEHNR, CDR2 FQNEAQ (reference sequence). This CDR3 spans 14 amino acids. J gave up 8 bases and V 1 base, and 5 bases lay outside the gene matches.